Presented here are 3 T cell receptor beta chains from one specimen sequenced in a study of blood T cell repertoires in COVID-19. The protocol was immunoSEQ multiplex PCR, while the TCRdb copy is restricted to in-frame clones and leaves out a portion. The sample consists of fewer than 500,000 clones, more than 75% of them appearing once. The sample was PBMCs or T cells enriched from blood (not recorded which). These receptors were collected from a woman under 40 with acute COVID-19.

This clone showed up just a few times. The chain links TRBV5-1 to TRBJ2-7; TRBD1 matches 7 bases. J lost 4 bases, V lost 3 bases, and 10 bases had no gene match. Germline V CDR1 and CDR2: SGHRS, YFSETQ. CDR3 length: 15 amino acids. As DNA, the CDR3 is TGCGCCAGCAGCTCTACAGGGGACGGTGTGTACGAGCAGTACTTC. It specifies CASSSTGDGVYEQYF.

The chain joins TRBV24-1 to TRBJ2-7; possible D gene TRBD1, 5 bases. This CDR3 region has 15 residues. Per germline, CDR1 KGHDR and CDR2 SFDVKD. V was cut by 4 bases and J by 0 bases, with 12 bases left in between. CDR3 sequence reads: CATSDGHRSSYEQYF. For the CDR3, the DNA is TGTGCCACCAGTGACGGACATCGAAGCTCCTACGAGCAGTACTTC.

This clone was observed a few times. This rearrangement joins TRBV4-3 to TRBJ1-2; 7 bases align to TRBD1. Trimming cost V 0 bases and J 8 bases; bases outside gene matches: 6. The CDR3 spans 14 residues. Looked up from germline, CDR1 is LGHNA and CDR2 is YSLEER. Here the CDR3 reads CASSQEAEGGGYTF. In nucleotides, the CDR3 is TGCGCCAGCAGCCAAGAAGCCGAAGGGGGCGGCTACACCTTC.